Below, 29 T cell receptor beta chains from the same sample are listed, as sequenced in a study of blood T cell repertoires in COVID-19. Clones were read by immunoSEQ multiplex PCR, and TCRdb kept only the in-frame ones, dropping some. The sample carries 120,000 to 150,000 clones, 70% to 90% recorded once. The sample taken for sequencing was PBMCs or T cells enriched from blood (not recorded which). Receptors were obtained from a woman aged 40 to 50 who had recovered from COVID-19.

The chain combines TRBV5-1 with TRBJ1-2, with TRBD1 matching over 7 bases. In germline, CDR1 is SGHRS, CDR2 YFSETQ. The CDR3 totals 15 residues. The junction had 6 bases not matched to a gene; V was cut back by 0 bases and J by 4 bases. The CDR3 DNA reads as TGCGCCAGCAGCTTGGAGGCTGGGACAGCCTATGGCTACACCTTC. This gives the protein CASSLEAGTAYGYTF.

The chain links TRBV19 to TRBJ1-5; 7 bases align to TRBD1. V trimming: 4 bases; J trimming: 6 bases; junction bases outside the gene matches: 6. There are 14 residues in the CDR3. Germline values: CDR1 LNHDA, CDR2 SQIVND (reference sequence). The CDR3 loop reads CASSTIQGSQPQHF. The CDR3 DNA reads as TGTGCCAGTAGTACGATACAGGGGAGTCAGCCCCAGCATTTT.

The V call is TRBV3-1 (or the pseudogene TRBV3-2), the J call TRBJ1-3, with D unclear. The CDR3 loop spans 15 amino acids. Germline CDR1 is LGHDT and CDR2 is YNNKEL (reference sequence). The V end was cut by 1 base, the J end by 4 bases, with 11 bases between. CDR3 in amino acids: CASSQGSGVGNTIYF. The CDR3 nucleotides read TGTGCCAGCAGCCAAGGATCCGGGGTGGGAAACACCATATATTTT.

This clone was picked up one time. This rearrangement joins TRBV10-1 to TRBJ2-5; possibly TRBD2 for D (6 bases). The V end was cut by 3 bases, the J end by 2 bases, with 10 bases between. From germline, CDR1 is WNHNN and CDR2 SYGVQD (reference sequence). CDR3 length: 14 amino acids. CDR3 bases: TGCGCCAGCAGTGACGGGGGTAGTCAAGAGACCCAGTACTTC. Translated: CASSDGGSQETQYF.

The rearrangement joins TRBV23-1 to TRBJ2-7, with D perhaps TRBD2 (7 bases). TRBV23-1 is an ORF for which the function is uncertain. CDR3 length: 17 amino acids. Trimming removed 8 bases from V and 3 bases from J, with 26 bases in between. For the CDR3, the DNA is TGCGCCAGCCCCCAGGGGCCTACTGGCGGGAGAGGCTACGAGCAGTACTTC. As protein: CASPQGPTGGRGYEQYF.

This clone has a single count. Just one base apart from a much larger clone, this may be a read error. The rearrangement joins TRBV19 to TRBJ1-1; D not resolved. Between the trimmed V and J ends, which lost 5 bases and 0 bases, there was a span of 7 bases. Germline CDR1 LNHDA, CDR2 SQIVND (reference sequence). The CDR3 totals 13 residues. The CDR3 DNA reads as TGTGCCAGTAGTCAAACTATGAACACTGAAGCTTTCTTT. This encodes CASSQTMNTEAFF.

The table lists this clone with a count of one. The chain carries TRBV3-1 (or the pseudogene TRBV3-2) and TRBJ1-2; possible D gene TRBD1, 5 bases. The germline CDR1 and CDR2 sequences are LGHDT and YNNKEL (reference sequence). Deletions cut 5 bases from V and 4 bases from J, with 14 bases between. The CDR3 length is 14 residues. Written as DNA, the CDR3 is TGTGCCAGCAGCTGGACCGGGGGATTCTATGGCTACACCTTC. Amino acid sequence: CASSWTGGFYGYTF.

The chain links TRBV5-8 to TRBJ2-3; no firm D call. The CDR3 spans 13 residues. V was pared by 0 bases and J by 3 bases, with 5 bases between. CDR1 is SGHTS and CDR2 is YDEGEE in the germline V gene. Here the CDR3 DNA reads TGTGCCAGCAGCTTGGCCGGGACAGATACGCAGTATTTT. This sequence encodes CASSLAGTDTQYF.

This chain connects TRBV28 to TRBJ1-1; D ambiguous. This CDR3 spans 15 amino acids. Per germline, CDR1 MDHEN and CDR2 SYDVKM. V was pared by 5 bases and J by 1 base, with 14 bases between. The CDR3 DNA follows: TGTGCCAGCAGTCTGGTGCACAACAGGAACACTGAAGCTTTCTTT. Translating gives CASSLVHNRNTEAFF.

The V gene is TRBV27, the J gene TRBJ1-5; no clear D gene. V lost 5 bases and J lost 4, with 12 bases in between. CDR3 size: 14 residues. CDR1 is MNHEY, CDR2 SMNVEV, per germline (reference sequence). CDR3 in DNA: TGTGCCAGCAGTCCCGGACTGGAAAATCAGCCCCAGCATTTT. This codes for CASSPGLENQPQHF.

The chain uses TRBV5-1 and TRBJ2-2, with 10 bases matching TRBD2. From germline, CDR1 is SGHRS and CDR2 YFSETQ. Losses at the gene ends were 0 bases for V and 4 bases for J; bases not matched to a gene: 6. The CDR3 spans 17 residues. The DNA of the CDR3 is TGCGCCAGCAGCTTGGGTCCTAGCGGGAGCGGCACCGGGGAGCTGTTTTTT. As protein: CASSLGPSGSGTGELFF.

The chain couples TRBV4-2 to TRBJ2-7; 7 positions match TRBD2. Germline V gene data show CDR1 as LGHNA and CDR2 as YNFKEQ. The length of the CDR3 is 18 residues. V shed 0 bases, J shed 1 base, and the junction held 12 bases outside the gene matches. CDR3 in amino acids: CASSQDRGTIAVSYEQYF. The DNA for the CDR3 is TGTGCCAGCAGCCAAGATCGCGGGACTATCGCCGTATCCTACGAGCAGTACTTC.

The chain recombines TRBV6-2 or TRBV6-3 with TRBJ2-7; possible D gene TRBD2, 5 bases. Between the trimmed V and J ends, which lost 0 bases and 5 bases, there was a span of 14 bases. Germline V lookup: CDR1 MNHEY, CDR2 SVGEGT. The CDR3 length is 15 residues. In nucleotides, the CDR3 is TGTGCCAGCAGTTACTCCTTCACAATCGGGGACGAGCAGTACTTC. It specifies CASSYSFTIGDEQYF.

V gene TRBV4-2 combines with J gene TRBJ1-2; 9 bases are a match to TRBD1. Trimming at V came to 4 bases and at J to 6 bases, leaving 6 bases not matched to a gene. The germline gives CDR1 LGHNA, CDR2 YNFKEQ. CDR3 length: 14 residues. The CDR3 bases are TGTGCCAGCAGCCGAACAGGGGGCGAAGATGGCTACACCTTC. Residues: CASSRTGGEDGYTF.

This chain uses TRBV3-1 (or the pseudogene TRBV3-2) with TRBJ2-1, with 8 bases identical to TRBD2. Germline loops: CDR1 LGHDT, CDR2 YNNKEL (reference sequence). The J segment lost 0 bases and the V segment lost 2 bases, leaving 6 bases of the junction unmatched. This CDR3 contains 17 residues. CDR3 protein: CASSQLLAVSSYNEQFF. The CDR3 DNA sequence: TGTGCCAGCAGCCAACTACTAGCGGTGAGCTCCTACAATGAGCAGTTCTTC.

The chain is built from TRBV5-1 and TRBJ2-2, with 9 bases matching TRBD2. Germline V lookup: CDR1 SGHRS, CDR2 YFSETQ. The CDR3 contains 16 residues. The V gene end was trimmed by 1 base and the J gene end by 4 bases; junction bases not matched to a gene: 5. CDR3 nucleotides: TGCGCCAGCAGCTTGAACCTAGCGGGGAGCACCGGGGAGCTGTTTTTT. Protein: CASSLNLAGSTGELFF.

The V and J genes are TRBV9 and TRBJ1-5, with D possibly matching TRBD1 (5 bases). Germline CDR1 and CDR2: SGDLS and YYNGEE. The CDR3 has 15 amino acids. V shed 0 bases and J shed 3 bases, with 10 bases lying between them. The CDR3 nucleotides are TGTGCCAGCAGCGTAGACGGGGGTGACAATCAGCCCCAGCATTTT. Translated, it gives CASSVDGGDNQPQHF.

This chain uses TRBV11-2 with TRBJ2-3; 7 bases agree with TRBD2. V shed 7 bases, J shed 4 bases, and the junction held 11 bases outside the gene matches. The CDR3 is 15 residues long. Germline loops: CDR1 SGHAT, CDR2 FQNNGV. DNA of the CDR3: TGTGCCAGCACCCGCCTCGGGGGAGGGCCAGATACGCAGTATTTT. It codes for CASTRLGGGPDTQYF.

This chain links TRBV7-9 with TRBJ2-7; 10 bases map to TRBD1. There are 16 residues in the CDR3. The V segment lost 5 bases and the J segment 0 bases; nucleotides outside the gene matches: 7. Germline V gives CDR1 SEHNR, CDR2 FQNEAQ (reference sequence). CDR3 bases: TGTGCCAGCAGCGGGACAGGGGTTTCGCCCTCCTACGAGCAGTACTTC. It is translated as CASSGTGVSPSYEQYF.

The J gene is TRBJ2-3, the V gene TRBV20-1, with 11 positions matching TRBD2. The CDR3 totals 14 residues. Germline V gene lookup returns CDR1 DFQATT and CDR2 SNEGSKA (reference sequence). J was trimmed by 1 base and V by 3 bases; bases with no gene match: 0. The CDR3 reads CSASSGGGTDTQYF. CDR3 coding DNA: TGCAGTGCTAGTAGCGGGGGGGGCACAGATACGCAGTATTTT.

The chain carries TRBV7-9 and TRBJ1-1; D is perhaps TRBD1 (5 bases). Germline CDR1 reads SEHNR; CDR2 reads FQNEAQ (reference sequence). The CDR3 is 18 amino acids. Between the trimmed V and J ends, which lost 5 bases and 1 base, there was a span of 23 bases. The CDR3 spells CASSRNRRIGGRNTEAFF. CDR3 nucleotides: TGTGCCAGCAGCAGAAATAGGAGGATCGGGGGGAGGAACACTGAAGCTTTCTTT. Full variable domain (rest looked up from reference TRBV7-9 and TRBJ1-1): DTGVSQNPRHKITKRGQNVTFRCDPISEHNRLYWYRQTLGQGPEFLTYFQNEAQLEKSRLLSDRFSAERPKGSFSTLEIQRTEQGDSAMYLCASSRNRRIGGRNTEAFFGQGTRLTVV.

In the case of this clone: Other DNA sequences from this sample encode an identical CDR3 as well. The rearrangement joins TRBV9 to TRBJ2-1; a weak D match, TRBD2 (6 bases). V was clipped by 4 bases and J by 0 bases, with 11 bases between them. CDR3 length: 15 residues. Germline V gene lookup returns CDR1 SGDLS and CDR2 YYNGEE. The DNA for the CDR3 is TGTGCCAGCAGCCCCCGGGGGAGCTCCTACAATGAGCAGTTCTTC. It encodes CASSPRGSSYNEQFF.

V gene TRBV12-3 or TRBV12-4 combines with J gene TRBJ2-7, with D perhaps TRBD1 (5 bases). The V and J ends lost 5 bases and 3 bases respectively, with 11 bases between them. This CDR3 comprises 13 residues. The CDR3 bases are TGTGCCAGCAGTAGAAACCAGGGCTACGAGCAGTACTTC. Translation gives CASSRNQGYEQYF.

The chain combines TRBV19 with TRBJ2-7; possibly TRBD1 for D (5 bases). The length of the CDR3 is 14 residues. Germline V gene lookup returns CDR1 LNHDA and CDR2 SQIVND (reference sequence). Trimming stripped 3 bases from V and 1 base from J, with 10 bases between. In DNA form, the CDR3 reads TGTGCCAGTAGTATCCAGGGTATGTCCTACGAGCAGTACTTC. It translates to CASSIQGMSYEQYF.

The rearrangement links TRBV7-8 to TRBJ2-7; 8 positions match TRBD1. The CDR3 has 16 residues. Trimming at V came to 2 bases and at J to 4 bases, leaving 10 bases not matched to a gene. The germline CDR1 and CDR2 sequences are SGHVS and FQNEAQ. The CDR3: CASSLPTGGRLYEQYF. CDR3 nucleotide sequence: TGTGCCAGCAGCTTACCAACAGGGGGGAGGTTGTACGAGCAGTACTTC.

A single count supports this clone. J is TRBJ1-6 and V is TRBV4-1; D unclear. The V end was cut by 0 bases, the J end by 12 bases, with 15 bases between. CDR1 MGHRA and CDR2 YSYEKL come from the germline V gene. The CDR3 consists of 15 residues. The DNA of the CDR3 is TGCGCCAGCAGCCAAGAGTTCGGAGGCCTGGGACCCCTCCACTTT. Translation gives CASSQEFGGLGPLHF.

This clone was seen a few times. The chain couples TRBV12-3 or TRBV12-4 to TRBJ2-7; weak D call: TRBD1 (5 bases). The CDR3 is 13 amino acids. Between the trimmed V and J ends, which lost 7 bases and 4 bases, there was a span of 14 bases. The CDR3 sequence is CASTDRTTYEQYF. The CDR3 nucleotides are TGTGCCAGCACAGACAGAACCACTTACGAGCAGTACTTC.

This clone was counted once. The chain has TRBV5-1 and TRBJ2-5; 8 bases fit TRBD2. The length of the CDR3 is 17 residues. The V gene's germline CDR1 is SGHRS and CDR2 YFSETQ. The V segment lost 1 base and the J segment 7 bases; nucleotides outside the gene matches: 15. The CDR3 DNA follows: TGCGCCAGCAGCTTGTGGCGGGGGGAAACGTTAAGAAGGACCCAGTACTTC. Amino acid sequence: CASSLWRGETLRRTQYF.

CDR3 loop: CASKTDRFNYGYTF. Written as DNA, the CDR3 is TGTGCCAGTAAAACGGACAGGTTCAACTATGGCTACACCTTC. The rearrangement uses TRBV19 and TRBJ1-2; TRBD1 agrees at 7 bases. Per the germline V gene, CDR1 is LNHDA and CDR2 is SQIVND (reference sequence). V lost 7 bases and J lost 2; bases outside the gene matches: 7. The CDR3 runs 14 residues.